Below, 20 T cell receptor beta chains from the same sample are listed, as sequenced in a study of beta chain features in type 1 diabetes. Reverse transcribing all isolated RNA meant expressed TCRB transcripts were sequenced. Assay used: immunoSEQ multiplex PCR; TCRdb lists only in-frame clones, some missing. The sample lists almost 350,000 clones, 7% to 9% occurring once. Sequencing was performed on central memory CD4+ T cells from blood. These receptors all come from a woman aged 18-29 years in good health.

The V gene is TRBV5-6, the J gene TRBJ1-2; D not certain. Looked up from germline, CDR1 is SGHDT and CDR2 is YYEEEE. V dropped 4 bases and J dropped 3 bases, with 13 bases sitting between them. There are 14 residues in the CDR3. DNA of the CDR3: TGTGCCAGCAGCCAAGATACTTCGGACTATGGCTACACCTTC. Protein sequence: CASSQDTSDYGYTF.

A few counts support this clone. This chain links TRBV19 with TRBJ2-7, with 14 bases fitting TRBD2. Germline CDR1 LNHDA, CDR2 SQIVND (reference sequence). The length of the CDR3 is 16 residues. With V trimmed by 6 bases and J by 3 bases, 7 bases remained unmatched. CDR3 sequence reads: CASRSAGLAGDYEQYF. CDR3 nucleotides: TGTGCCAGTAGGAGTGCGGGACTAGCGGGAGACTACGAGCAGTACTTC. The full variable domain, in which reference TRBV19 and TRBJ2-7 provide the parts outside the CDR3, is DGGITQSPKYLFRKEGQNVTLSCEQNLNHDAMYWYRQDPGQGLRLIYYSQIVNDFQKGDIAEGYSVSREKKESFPLTVTSAQKNPTAFYLCASRSAGLAGDYEQYFGPGTRLTVT.

With regard to this clone: The same CDR3 can be traced to other DNA sequences in this sample. The CDR3 nucleotides are TGCGCCAGCAGCTTCGAAGGCGCAGATACGCAGTATTTT. Its protein product is CASSFEGADTQYF. J is TRBJ2-3 and V is TRBV5-1; D not certain. Trimming took 2 bases from V and 4 from J, leaving 8 bases between them. Germline assignment: CDR1 SGHRS and CDR2 YFSETQ. CDR3 length equals 13 residues.

This chain joins TRBV5-6 and TRBJ2-4, with D tentatively TRBD1 or TRBD2 (5 bases each). CDR1 and CDR2 from the germline V gene are SGHDT and YYEEEE. With 4 bases removed from V and 0 bases from J, the gap between germline ends came to 11 bases. The CDR3 covers 15 residues. The CDR3 sequence is CASSIAGTAKNIQYF. The CDR3 DNA sequence: TGTGCCAGCAGCATAGCCGGGACAGCCAAAAACATTCAGTACTTC.

This clone has more than one count but fewer than ten. This rearrangement joins TRBV5-1 to TRBJ2-3, with unresolved D. V was shortened by 2 bases and J by 0 bases, with 7 bases between the two germline ends. CDR3 length: 14 residues. Germline values: CDR1 SGHRS, CDR2 YFSETQ. The CDR3 DNA reads as TGCGCCAGCAGCTTTCAGAAGAGCACAGATACGCAGTATTTT. Translating it yields CASSFQKSTDTQYF.

This clone turned up a few times. The junction and the germline gene differ at one end; a read error may be behind it. The genes are TRBV7-2 and TRBJ2-1; 15 bases are a match to TRBD2. This CDR3 contains 13 residues. Germline CDR1 and CDR2: SGHTA and FQGNSA. The CDR3 DNA follows: TGTGCCAGCAGCGGACTAGCGGGAGGGGTTAGGGTCTTC. It specifies CASSGLAGGVRVF.

This clone has more than one count but fewer than ten. The chain recombines TRBV7-9 with TRBJ2-1; TRBD1 agrees at 9 bases. Germline CDR1 reads SEHNR; CDR2 reads FQNEAQ (reference sequence). This CDR3 contains 16 residues. J lost 0 bases, V lost 5 bases, and 5 bases had no gene match. CDR3 protein: CASSPTGQGSYNEQFF. The CDR3, as DNA: TGTGCCAGCAGCCCTACGGGACAGGGCTCCTACAATGAGCAGTTCTTC.

This clone was counted between two and nine times. V usage is TRBV5-4 and J usage is TRBJ2-6, with D possibly being TRBD1 (5 bases). The germline V gene has CDR1 SGHNT and CDR2 YYREEE (reference sequence). V shed 2 bases and J shed 2 bases, with 8 bases lying between them. There are 15 residues in the CDR3. CDR3 sequence reads: CASSFDRAGANVLTF. The DNA for the CDR3 is TGTGCCAGCAGCTTTGACAGAGCTGGGGCCAACGTCCTGACTTTC.

The rearrangement joins TRBV28 to TRBJ1-5; 10 positions agree with TRBD1. In germline, CDR1 is MDHEN, CDR2 SYDVKM. The CDR3 runs 15 residues. V lost 6 bases to trimming and J lost 6 bases; unmatched junction nucleotides: 8. The CDR3 coding sequence is TGTGCCAGCAGCTATGGGACAGGGGCTATTCAGCCCCAGCATTTT. Encoded protein: CASSYGTGAIQPQHF.

This clone was counted a few times. The chain links TRBV7-2 to TRBJ2-6; TRBD1 might be the D (5 bases). V lost 5 bases to trimming and J lost 1 base, with 9 bases between them. The CDR3 has 15 residues. CDR1 and CDR2 (germline): SGHTA, FQGNSA. The CDR3 loop is CASSQAGSGANVLTF. The CDR3 DNA sequence: TGTGCCAGCAGCCAAGCAGGGTCTGGGGCCAACGTCCTGACTTTC. The variable domain in full, with the rest retrieved from reference TRBV7-2 and TRBJ2-6, is GAGVSQSPSNKVTEKGKDVELRCDPISGHTALYWYRQSLGQGLEFLIYFQGNSAPDKSGLPSDRFSAERTGGSVSTLTIQRTQQEDSAVYLCASSQAGSGANVLTFGAGSRLTVL.

The gene calls are TRBV4-3 and TRBJ1-2; D ambiguous. The V gene's germline CDR1 is LGHNA and CDR2 YSLEER. V was shortened by 0 bases and J by 0 bases, with 2 bases between the two germline ends. This CDR3 comprises 13 residues. The CDR3 DNA is TGCGCCAGCAGCCAAGATCCTAACTATGGCTACACCTTC. This codes for CASSQDPNYGYTF.

Only a few counts were recorded for this clone. The chain recombines TRBV10-3 with TRBJ2-7, with 12 bases identical to TRBD2. Germline V gene lookup returns CDR1 ENHRY and CDR2 SYGVKD. J was trimmed by 6 bases and V by 5 bases; bases with no gene match: 11. The CDR3 has 16 amino acids. This CDR3 is CAISSSSGRALGEQYF. CDR3 coding DNA: TGTGCCATCAGTTCTTCTAGCGGGAGGGCTCTCGGCGAGCAGTACTTC.

The rearrangement links TRBV25-1 to TRBJ1-2; D remains unclear. The CDR3 contains 15 residues. Germline-derived CDR1 and CDR2 are MGHDK and SYGVNS. V lost 1 base to trimming and J lost 4 bases, with 13 bases between them. The CDR3 DNA reads TGTGCCAGCAGTGAATTGGGAGGCGGCTCCTATGGCTACACCTTC. Translation gives CASSELGGGSYGYTF.

J is TRBJ2-4 and V is TRBV9; no clear D gene. The CDR3 extends over 15 amino acids. Germline CDR1 SGDLS, CDR2 YYNGEE. The V and J ends lost 3 bases and 1 base respectively, with 11 bases between them. CDR3 DNA sequence: TGTGCCAGCAGCGAGACCGACTGGGCCAAAAACATTCAGTACTTC. It specifies CASSETDWAKNIQYF.

The V gene is TRBV7-8, the J gene TRBJ2-3; 11 bases align to TRBD2. V shed 0 bases, J shed 3 bases, and the junction held 14 bases outside the gene matches. This CDR3 is 20 amino acids long. Looked up from germline, CDR1 is SGHVS and CDR2 is FQNEAQ. CDR3 DNA sequence: TGTGCCAGCAGCTTAGCCCCAGCCCTCTCCGGGACTAGCGGAACAGATACGCAGTATTTT. Protein sequence: CASSLAPALSGTSGTDTQYF.

The table lists this clone with a few counts. The germline gene is not matched at one end of the junction; a read error may be the cause. In the same sample, other DNA sequences code for this CDR3. V is TRBV28 and J is TRBJ1-4; D is uncertain. The CDR3 extends over 14 amino acids. The germline gives CDR1 MDHEN, CDR2 SYDVKM. DNA of the CDR3: TGCGCCAGCAGTTTCGGGCAGAGCAATGAAAAACTGTTTTTT. Its protein product is CASSFGQSNEKLFF.

Concerning this clone itself: The same CDR3 is also encoded by other DNA sequences in this sample. J is TRBJ2-2 and V is TRBV4-2; tentatively, D is TRBD1 (7 bases). Germline V lookup: CDR1 LGHNA, CDR2 YNFKEQ. There are 16 residues in the CDR3. The V and J ends lost 1 base and 6 bases respectively, with 15 bases between them. CDR3 protein: CASSQGQGGVPGELFF. CDR3 nucleotides: TGTGCCAGCAGCCAAGGTCAGGGGGGTGTCCCCGGGGAGCTGTTTTTT.

The sample holds one count of this clone. The gene calls are TRBV20-1 and TRBJ2-7; 7 bases are shared with TRBD1. After removal of 8 bases from V and 10 bases from J, the junction contained 11 bases not matched to a gene. Germline loops: CDR1 DFQATT, CDR2 SNEGSKA (reference sequence). CDR3 length equals 11 residues. The CDR3 here is CSLGTAMEQYF. As DNA, the CDR3 is TGCAGTCTGGGGACAGCGATGGAACAGTACTTC.

In the case of this clone: A read error may account for a junction end that differs from germline. The genes are TRBV6-6 and TRBJ2-4; a possible D gene is TRBD2 (5 bases). Germline CDR1 and CDR2: MNHNY and SVGAGI (reference sequence). This CDR3 comprises 14 residues. The CDR3 here is CAISGGEGWSIQYF. The CDR3 DNA reads as TGTGCCATCAGTGGCGGCGAGGGTTGGAGCATTCAGTACTTC.

This clone has more than one count but fewer than ten. The chain is built from TRBV7-2 and TRBJ2-2; unclear D gene. Trimming took off 1 base at V and 2 bases at J, with 5 bases between the two ends. This CDR3 comprises 14 residues. In germline, CDR1 is SGHTA, CDR2 FQGNSA. In DNA form, the CDR3 reads TGTGCCAGCAGCTTAGATTCAAACACCGGGGAGCTGTTTTTT. As protein: CASSLDSNTGELFF.